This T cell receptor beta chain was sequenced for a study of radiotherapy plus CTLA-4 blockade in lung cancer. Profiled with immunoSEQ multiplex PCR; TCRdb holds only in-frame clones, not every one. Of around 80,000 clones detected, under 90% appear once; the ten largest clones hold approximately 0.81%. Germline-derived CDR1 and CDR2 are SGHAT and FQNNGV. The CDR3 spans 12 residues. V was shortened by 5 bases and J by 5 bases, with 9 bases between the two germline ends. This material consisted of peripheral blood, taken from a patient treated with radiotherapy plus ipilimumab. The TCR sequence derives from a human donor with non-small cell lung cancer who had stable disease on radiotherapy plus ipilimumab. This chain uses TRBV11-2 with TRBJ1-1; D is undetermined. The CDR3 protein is CASSAGLTEAFF. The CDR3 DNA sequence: TGTGCCAGCAGCGCAGGACTAACTGAAGCTTTCTTT.